The 9 T cell receptor beta chains below come from one sample, sequenced in a study of CD8 T cells in Susac syndrome (dated by TCRdb to between 2019 and 2020). The receptor library was made with the immunoSEQ multiplex PCR assay. RNA was extracted using the RNeasy kit, and roughly 0.45 to 1 microgram was reverse transcribed with random hexamers. In-frame beta chains were kept once TCRdb had trimmed the public reads at Q25 with fastp and called clones with MiXCR. One record per CDR3 amino acid sequence lists the most common genes and DNA. This sample lists under 150,000 distinct CDR3 sequences; around nine tenths were detected once. About 0.23% of the sample is held by the ten biggest clonotypes. Sequenced: CD8+ T cells from PBMCs. The receptors originated from a human donor with multiple sclerosis.

This chain links TRBV29-1 with TRBJ2-1; weak D call: TRBD2 (6 bases). V was clipped by 6 bases and J by 5 bases, with 14 bases between them. The CDR3 extends over 13 amino acids. The V gene's germline CDR1 is SQVTM and CDR2 ANQGSEA. CDR3 sequence: CSVYLASHNEQFF. CDR3 nucleotide sequence: TGCAGCGTCTACCTAGCGTCCCACAATGAGCAGTTCTTC.

The chain joins TRBV12-3 or TRBV12-4 to TRBJ2-3; D call uncertain. V lost 4 bases to trimming and J lost 6 bases, with 5 bases between them. This CDR3 has 11 residues. The CDR3 DNA sequence: TGTGCCAGCAGTTCCGCTGATACGCAGTATTTT. It encodes CASSSADTQYF.

The chain couples TRBV12-5 to TRBJ1-5; D is unresolved. V shed 8 bases and J shed 4 bases, with 12 bases lying between them. In germline, CDR1 is LGHNT, CDR2 FRNRAP. This CDR3 is built from 13 residues. This CDR3 is CASCHSGNQPQHF. The CDR3 nucleotides are TGTGCTAGTTGTCATAGTGGGAATCAGCCCCAGCATTTT.

J is TRBJ1-1 and V is TRBV5-4; D call uncertain. This CDR3 has 14 amino acids. Looked up from germline, CDR1 is SGHNT and CDR2 is YYREEE (reference sequence). The ends were cut back, 1 base at V and 1 base at J, with 8 bases in the middle. CDR3 sequence reads: CASSLPAGNTEAFF. CDR3 sequence (DNA): TGTGCCAGCAGCTTGCCGGCCGGGAACACTGAAGCTTTCTTT.

The J gene is TRBJ2-7, the V gene TRBV3-1, with a tentative D call TRBD2 (7 bases). The germline gives CDR1 LGHDT, CDR2 YNNKEL (reference sequence). The germline V and J ends were trimmed by 3 bases and 6 bases, with 18 bases remaining between them. The CDR3 runs 15 residues. CDR3: CASSHPAGGQIEQYF. In DNA, the CDR3 is TGTGCCAGCAGCCACCCGGCCGGGGGGCAGATCGAGCAGTACTTC.

This clonotype appeared once. The chain recombines TRBV29-1 with TRBJ2-3; 9 bases are a match to TRBD1. Losses at the gene ends were 2 bases for V and 3 bases for J; bases not matched to a gene: 6. Germline CDR1 SQVTM, CDR2 ANQGSEA. CDR3 length equals 15 residues. The CDR3: CSVEWGQGSTDTQYF. In DNA form, the CDR3 reads TGCAGCGTTGAATGGGGACAGGGAAGTACAGATACGCAGTATTTT.

V and J are TRBV5-8 and TRBJ2-7; TRBD1 agrees at 9 bases. This CDR3 is 15 amino acids long. Germline assignment: CDR1 SGHTS and CDR2 YDEGEE. J lost 2 bases, V lost 4 bases, and 7 bases had no gene match. CDR3 amino acids: CASSILQGAPYEQYF. CDR3 bases: TGTGCCAGCAGCATTTTACAGGGGGCCCCCTACGAGCAGTACTTC.

The chain links TRBV20-1 to TRBJ2-7; D is uncertain. Germline V CDR1 and CDR2: DFQATT, SNEGSKA (reference sequence). V shed 6 bases and J shed 2 bases, with 11 bases lying between them. The CDR3 sequence is 12 residues long. The CDR3 here is CSAANGAYEQYF. The CDR3 coding sequence is TGCAGTGCGGCGAACGGAGCCTACGAGCAGTACTTC.

The chain combines TRBV29-1 with TRBJ2-7, with TRBD2 identical over 9 bases. Looked up from germline, CDR1 is SQVTM and CDR2 is ANQGSEA. CDR3 length: 13 amino acids. Germline trimming cut 5 bases from V and 5 bases from J; bases unmatched to any gene: 7. In DNA, the CDR3 is TGCAGCGTTCGGTTAGCGGGAGACAACGAGCAGTACTTC. This gives the protein CSVRLAGDNEQYF.